Below, 25 T cell receptor beta chains from the same sample are listed, as sequenced in a study of Ad26.COV2.S vaccination and SARS-CoV-2 variants. Data came from immunoSEQ multiplex PCR; TCRdb stores just in-frame clones and leaves some out. The sample yields more than 400,000 clones, about 92% seen once. Treatment meaning: around 19 received Ad26.COV2.S at low or high dose, single or two shots; roughly five received placebo; per-sample allocation not given. Samples were taken on day 63 after the first vaccine or placebo injection. Source: peripheral blood, taken in a trial of Ad26.COV2.S vaccine versus placebo. These TCRs come from a person between 18 and 59 years old who received the Ad26.COV2.S COVID-19 vaccine or a placebo.

The chain employs TRBV7-2 and TRBJ2-1, with 15 positions matching TRBD2. CDR3 length equals 16 residues. Germline loops: CDR1 SGHTA, CDR2 FQGNSA. J was trimmed by 8 bases and V by 5 bases; bases with no gene match: 7. CDR3 sequence: CASSEGLAGGRDEQFF. Here the CDR3 DNA reads TGTGCCAGCAGCGAAGGACTAGCGGGGGGGCGTGATGAGCAGTTCTTC.

V and J are TRBV19 and TRBJ2-2; D is perhaps TRBD2 (6 bases). Germline CDR1 LNHDA, CDR2 SQIVND (reference sequence). Trimming took off 4 bases at V and 4 bases at J, with 10 bases between the two ends. This CDR3 has 14 amino acids. The CDR3 coding sequence is TGTGCCAGTAGTACGACTAGTACCACCGGGGAGCTGTTTTTT. Translated: CASSTTSTTGELFF.

The J gene is TRBJ2-5, the V gene TRBV11-2; unclear D gene. Per the germline V gene, CDR1 is SGHAT and CDR2 is FQNNGV. The CDR3 has 16 residues. V gave up 4 bases and J gave up 3 bases, with 18 bases separating them. The CDR3 sequence: CASSSHSYRKKETQYF. CDR3 bases: TGTGCCAGCAGCTCCCATTCGTACAGAAAGAAAGAGACCCAGTACTTC.

The gene calls are TRBV18 and TRBJ1-3, with 7 bases aligning to TRBD1. Germline loops: CDR1 KGHSH, CDR2 LQKENI. V shed 5 bases, J shed 1 base, and the junction held 2 bases outside the gene matches. The CDR3 sequence is 14 residues long. The CDR3 region is CASSDRDSGNTIYF. Written as DNA, the CDR3 is TGTGCCAGCTCAGACAGGGATTCTGGAAACACCATATATTTT.

The chain carries TRBV6-2 or TRBV6-3 and TRBJ1-2; tentative D call: TRBD1 (5 bases). Germline CDR1 MNHEY, CDR2 SVGEGT. Trimming left V 3 bases short and J 6 bases short, with 8 bases between. CDR3 length equals 12 residues. As DNA, the CDR3 is TGTGCCAGCAGTTATCGGGGGGATGGCTACACCTTC. It encodes CASSYRGDGYTF.

The genes are TRBV11-2 and TRBJ2-7; D is undetermined. CDR1 and CDR2 (germline): SGHAT, FQNNGV. V shed 3 bases and J shed 10 bases, with 10 bases lying between them. The CDR3 length is 11 residues. The CDR3 is CASSFRLSQYF. In DNA, the CDR3 is TGTGCCAGCAGCTTCCGACTCAGTCAGTACTTC.

The chain joins TRBV4-3 to TRBJ2-2; 11 nucleotides agree with TRBD1. Looked up from germline, CDR1 is LGHNA and CDR2 is YSLEER. CDR3 size: 17 residues. Trimming at V came to 0 bases and at J to 4 bases, leaving 4 bases not matched to a gene. The CDR3 nucleotides are TGCGCCAGCAGCCAAGATGAGGACAGGGGGCTCACCGGGGAGCTGTTTTTT. Encoded protein: CASSQDEDRGLTGELFF.

V is TRBV7-6 and J is TRBJ2-2; D unresolved. The CDR3 consists of 16 residues. Germline CDR1 reads SGHVS; CDR2 reads FNYEAQ. Trimming shortened V by 3 bases and J by 0 bases, and 11 bases separated the two germline ends. CDR3 coding DNA: TGTGCCAGCAGCTTCCCAGACACCGCGAACACCGGGGAGCTGTTTTTT. Protein: CASSFPDTANTGELFF.

The V and J genes are TRBV6-2 or TRBV6-3 and TRBJ1-1; no reliable D call. Germline CDR1 is MNHEY and CDR2 is SVGEGT. Deletions cut 2 bases from V and 5 bases from J, with 15 bases between. The CDR3 covers 15 residues. CDR3 DNA sequence: TGTGCCAGCAGTTACCTAGGGTCATTGGGGACTGAAGCTTTCTTT. It yields the protein CASSYLGSLGTEAFF.

The J gene is TRBJ1-1, the V gene TRBV18; D is possibly TRBD1 (6 bases). CDR3 size: 14 residues. From germline, CDR1 is KGHSH and CDR2 LQKENI. Trimming pared 3 bases from V and 4 bases from J, leaving 12 bases between. The CDR3 spells CASSPATGSTEAFF. In DNA form, the CDR3 reads TGTGCCAGCTCACCGGCAACAGGGAGCACTGAAGCTTTCTTT. The variable domain in full, with the rest retrieved from reference TRBV18 and TRBJ1-1, is NAGVMQNPRHLVRRRGQEARLRCSPMKGHSHVYWYRQLPEEGLKFMVYLQKENIIDESGMPKERFSAEFPKEGPSILRIQQVVRGDSAAYFCASSPATGSTEAFFGQGTRLTVV.

The chain is built from TRBV5-6 and TRBJ2-3; possibly TRBD1 for D (6 bases). The germline gives CDR1 SGHDT, CDR2 YYEEEE. V was pared by 0 bases and J by 3 bases, with 8 bases between. CDR3 size: 14 residues. The CDR3 DNA reads as TGTGCCAGCAGCTTGGGCAGGGGTACAGATACGCAGTATTTT. This gives the protein CASSLGRGTDTQYF.

The rearrangement joins TRBV18 to TRBJ1-6; unclear D gene. Trimming took 0 bases from V and 6 from J, leaving 12 bases between them. Germline V CDR1 and CDR2: KGHSH, LQKENI. The CDR3 is made up of 16 amino acids. The CDR3 region is CASSPPLLGTNSPLHF. The CDR3 DNA sequence: TGTGCCAGCTCACCACCATTATTGGGCACTAATTCACCCCTCCACTTT.

The chain joins TRBV4-3 to TRBJ1-1, with 7 bases fitting TRBD1. Germline loops: CDR1 LGHNA, CDR2 YSLEER. This CDR3 has 12 amino acids. Trimming removed 6 bases from V and 8 bases from J; junction bases left unmatched: 6. CDR3 loop: CASRGQEAEAFF. The CDR3, as DNA: TGCGCCAGCAGAGGACAGGAAGCCGAAGCTTTCTTT.

V and J are TRBV27 and TRBJ2-3, with D possibly matching TRBD1 (6 bases). Trimming left V 2 bases short and J 0 bases short, with 12 bases between. Germline V gene sequence: CDR1 MNHEY, CDR2 SMNVEV (reference sequence). The CDR3 is 16 amino acids. DNA of the CDR3: TGTGCCAGCAGTTTAACAGGGTTGAGAAGCACAGATACGCAGTATTTT. Translated, it gives CASSLTGLRSTDTQYF.

Written as DNA, the CDR3 is TGTGCCAGCGAAGCTGGGTACCAAGAGACCCAGTACTTC. Translated: CASEAGYQETQYF. V gene TRBV6-6 combines with J gene TRBJ2-5; D is undetermined. From germline, CDR1 is MNHNY and CDR2 SVGAGI (reference sequence). The length of the CDR3 is 13 residues. Between the trimmed V and J ends, which lost 8 bases and 0 bases, there was a span of 10 bases.

This clone is a singleton in its sample. This rearrangement joins TRBV18 to TRBJ2-7; 8 bases map to TRBD2. Germline V gene sequence: CDR1 KGHSH, CDR2 LQKENI. V was pared by 6 bases and J by 6 bases, with 10 bases of the junction left unmatched. The CDR3 runs 14 residues. The CDR3 sequence is CASSTDGAGGEQYF. The CDR3 DNA is TGTGCCAGCTCGACAGATGGGGCGGGGGGCGAGCAGTACTTC.

The genes are TRBV7-8 and TRBJ2-1, with D maybe TRBD1 (5 bases). Trimming pared 2 bases from V and 5 bases from J, leaving 19 bases between. Germline CDR1 reads SGHVS; CDR2 reads FQNEAQ. This CDR3 is built from 17 residues. The chain's CDR3 is CASSLSRAQVLDNEQFF. CDR3 coding DNA: TGTGCCAGCAGCTTAAGTCGGGCACAGGTTTTGGACAATGAGCAGTTCTTC. The variable domain in full, completed from reference TRBV7-8 and TRBJ2-1, reads GAGVSQSPRYKVAKRGQDVALRCDPISGHVSLFWYQQALGQGPEFLTYFQNEAQLDKSGLPSDRFFAERPEGSVSTLKIQRTQQEDSAVYLCASSLSRAQVLDNEQFFGPGTRLTVL.

The J gene is TRBJ2-7, the V gene TRBV27, with D tentatively TRBD2 (7 bases). The CDR3 loop spans 14 amino acids. V was clipped by 1 base and J by 5 bases, with 12 bases between them. Germline loops: CDR1 MNHEY, CDR2 SMNVEV (reference sequence). The CDR3 DNA sequence: TGTGCCAGCAGTTTATGGGGGGGGGCCAACGAGCAGTACTTC. This gives the protein CASSLWGGANEQYF.

The DNA for the CDR3 is TGCGCCAGCAGTGAGTACTTGGGGGGACAAACTGAAGCTTTCTTT. Its translation: CASSEYLGGQTEAFF. The chain combines TRBV10-2 with TRBJ1-1; D possibly corresponds to TRBD1 (6 bases). Germline lookup yields CDR1 WSHSY and CDR2 SAAADI. Trimming took off 1 base at V and 5 bases at J, with 14 bases between the two ends. The CDR3 extends over 15 amino acids.

This clone occurred once. The chain joins TRBV28 to TRBJ1-2; D is undetermined. The CDR3 is made up of 13 amino acids. The V gene lost 11 bases and the J gene lost 1 base, with 14 bases spanning the gap. Germline V gene data show CDR1 as MDHEN and CDR2 as SYDVKM. The CDR3 DNA reads as TGTGCCCTAGGAACCCTGATTAACTATGGCTACACCTTC. Translating gives CALGTLINYGYTF.

V gene TRBV29-1 combines with J gene TRBJ1-4, with TRBD1 matching over 10 bases. The germline CDR1 and CDR2 sequences are SQVTM and ANQGSEA. CDR3 length: 12 residues. Losses at the gene ends were 7 bases for V and 10 bases for J; bases not matched to a gene: 6. CDR3 region: CSGEGQGGKLFF. The CDR3 coding sequence is TGCAGCGGAGAAGGACAGGGGGGAAAACTGTTTTTT.

CDR3 amino acids: CASSLMGQGPYEQYF. Here the CDR3 DNA reads TGTGCCAGCAGTTTAATGGGACAGGGTCCCTACGAGCAGTACTTC. This chain uses TRBV27 with TRBJ2-7; 9 nucleotides match TRBD1. Germline-derived CDR1 and CDR2 are MNHEY and SMNVEV (reference sequence). The CDR3 runs to 15 residues. V trimming: 2 bases; J trimming: 2 bases; junction bases outside the gene matches: 4.

The V and J genes are TRBV27 and TRBJ2-7, with 9 bases matching TRBD1. The CDR3 loop spans 15 amino acids. Per germline, CDR1 MNHEY and CDR2 SMNVEV (reference sequence). V lost 3 bases and J lost 3; bases outside the gene matches: 6. CDR3 sequence (DNA): TGTGCCAGCAGTTTGAAATGGGACAGGGTCTACGAGCAGTACTTC. It translates to CASSLKWDRVYEQYF.

This clone was detected only once. This chain joins TRBV6-5 and TRBJ2-2; no firm D call. The CDR3 runs 16 residues. Trimming removed 2 bases from V and 6 bases from J, with 16 bases in between. Germline V gene data show CDR1 as MNHEY and CDR2 as SVGAGI. CDR3 nucleotide sequence: TGTGCCAGCAGTTACGTAGCAGACTTCTCTCCCGGGGAGCTGTTTTTT. This encodes CASSYVADFSPGELFF.

The gene calls are TRBV6-5 and TRBJ2-2; D is perhaps TRBD1 or TRBD2 (6 bases each). With 8 bases removed from V and 1 base from J, the gap between germline ends came to 11 bases. This CDR3 has 14 residues. Germline CDR1 reads MNHEY; CDR2 reads SVGAGI. This chain's CDR3 is CASRRGQNTGELFF. In DNA, the CDR3 is TGTGCCAGCCGGCGGGGACAGAACACCGGGGAGCTGTTTTTT.